Listed below are T cell receptor beta chains from one sample, sequenced in a study of T cells in Graves' hyperthyroidism and ophthalmopathy. TCRdb independently ran MiXCR on the multiplex PCR reads; one entry per CDR3 protein. This sample has around 190,000 distinct CDR3 sequences, with about 15% found just once. Sequenced material: blood. These receptors were obtained from a woman aged 45 to 65 with Graves' hyperthyroidism. The CDR3 runs from the conserved cysteine through the conserved F or W. A D gene is named only where the DNA matches it firmly. Clone size is shown for a subset of rows, as once, few, many or a class of expanded clone.

>NA|TRBJ1-2|TRBV6-1|many
CASSEGPGQGDLNYGYTF
TGTGCCAGCAGTGAAGGTCCGGGCCAGGGAGACCTTAACTATGGCTACACCTTC
>TRBD2|TRBJ2-2|TRBV5-1|many
CASSLLAGNTGELFF
TGCGCCAGCAGCTTACTAGCGGGGAACACCGGGGAGCTGTTTTTT
>NA|TRBJ2-4|TRBV27|many
CASSQWDKNIQYF
TGTGCCAGCAGCCAATGGGACAAAAACATTCAGTACTTC
>TRBD2|TRBJ2-3|TRBV28|NA
CASSLFVGAGDRDTQYF
TGTGCCAGCAGTTTATTTGTTGGAGCGGGAGACCGAGATACGCAGTATTTT
>NA|TRBJ2-3|TRBV20-1|many
CSAVSSGTDTQYF
TGCAGTGCGGTTTCTAGCGGCACAGATACGCAGTATTTT
>NA|TRBJ2-3|TRBV27|few
CATSPSTDTQYF
TGTGCCACCAGTCCTAGCACAGATACGCAGTATTTT
>TRBD2|TRBJ2-1|TRBV15|NA
CATSRPPGTSGRRNEQFF
TGTGCCACCAGCAGACCTCCCGGGACTAGCGGGAGGAGAAATGAGCAGTTCTTC
>TRBD2|TRBJ2-1|TRBV20-1|NA
CSAQGTSGRSPYNEQFF
TGCAGTGCTCAGGGGACTAGCGGGAGGAGTCCCTACAATGAGCAGTTCTTC
>NA|TRBJ2-1|TRBV7-3|NA
CASSSPVNNEQFF
TGTGCCAGCAGCTCCCCGGTGAACAATGAGCAGTTCTTC
>NA|TRBJ1-6|TRBV2|NA
CASNRRVEVNSPLHF
TGTGCCAGCAATCGCAGGGTAGAGGTTAATTCACCCCTCCACTTT
>TRBD2|TRBJ2-3|TRBV6-1|many
CASRDTSGSFPDTQYF
TGTGCCAGCAGGGATACTAGCGGGAGTTTCCCAGATACGCAGTATTTT
>NA|TRBJ2-5|TRBV11-2|many
CASSPGGVKTQYF
TGTGCCAGCAGCCCAGGGGGGGTAAAGACCCAGTACTTC
>TRBD2|TRBJ2-5|TRBV20-1|many
CSAFRLAGLETQYF
TGCAGTGCTTTTCGACTAGCGGGATTGGAGACCCAGTACTTC
>TRBD1|TRBJ2-1|TRBV20-1|NA
CSASFPNTGTGLGNEQFF
TGCAGTGCTAGCTTCCCCAATACCGGGACAGGTTTAGGTAATGAGCAGTTCTTC
>NA|TRBJ2-1|TRBV27|few
CASSLYGNEQFF
TGTGCCAGCAGTTTATACGGCAATGAGCAGTTCTTC
>NA|TRBJ1-5|TRBV18|many
CASSPGTHQPQHF
TGTGCCAGCTCACCCGGGACGCATCAGCCCCAGCATTTT